This entry lists 14 T cell receptor beta chains sequenced from one sample in a study of shared clonotypes between healthy human individuals. Measured with immunoSEQ multiplex PCR; TCRdb has only the in-frame clones, and not every one. This sample has about 2.4 million clones, with approximately 94% found just once. Input material: naive CD4+ T cells sorted from blood. As for subset: CD45RA+ positively selected. These receptors were obtained from a man between 18 and 35 years old in good health.

CDR3: CASSSRTGDNEQFF. For the CDR3, the DNA is TGTGCCAGCAGCTCCCGGACGGGGGACAATGAGCAGTTCTTC. This chain joins TRBV5-6 and TRBJ2-1; D is possibly TRBD2 (6 bases). V dropped 3 bases and J dropped 5 bases, with 12 bases sitting between them. The length of the CDR3 is 14 residues. Germline V gene data show CDR1 as SGHDT and CDR2 as YYEEEE.

For the CDR3, the DNA is TGTGCCAGCAGCTTAGGCGGACTAGCGCTTCAAGAGACCCAGTACTTC. It is translated as CASSLGGLALQETQYF. V is TRBV11-2 and J is TRBJ2-5; 9 bases map to TRBD2. Trimming at V came to 1 base and at J to 2 bases, leaving 5 bases not matched to a gene. Per the germline V gene, CDR1 is SGHAT and CDR2 is FQNNGV. This CDR3 comprises 16 residues.

This clone was seen just once. V gene TRBV29-1 combines with J gene TRBJ1-1, with a weak D call TRBD1 (5 bases). The CDR3 runs 13 residues. Germline CDR1 reads SQVTM; CDR2 reads ANQGSEA. V shed 1 base and J shed 11 bases, with 17 bases lying between them. The CDR3 region has the DNA TGCAGCGTTGAAGCCTTAGGGACCGGGACTGCTTTCTTT. Translation gives CSVEALGTGTAFF.

This clone was recorded only once. As DNA, the CDR3 is TGTGCCAGCTCACGGGGGGGCGTCAATCAGCCCCAGCATTTT. This gives the protein CASSRGGVNQPQHF. V usage is TRBV18 and J usage is TRBJ1-5, with a weak D call TRBD1 (6 bases). Germline CDR1 is KGHSH and CDR2 is LQKENI. This CDR3 is 14 amino acids long. V was pared by 4 bases and J by 3 bases, with 10 bases between.

The chain employs TRBV27 and TRBJ2-1, with D uncertain. Trimming took 6 bases from V and 0 from J, leaving 18 bases between them. Germline lookup yields CDR1 MNHEY and CDR2 SMNVEV (reference sequence). CDR3 length: 17 residues. CDR3 sequence (DNA): TGTGCCAGCAGCCGTCTGGGTGCGGTTAACTCCTACAATGAGCAGTTCTTC. It is translated as CASSRLGAVNSYNEQFF.

The chain recombines TRBV7-2 with TRBJ2-5; D gene ambiguous. Germline V CDR1 and CDR2: SGHTA, FQGNSA. Trimming took 1 base from V and 5 from J, leaving 14 bases between them. CDR3 length equals 15 residues. The CDR3 loop is CASSLVFILGETQYF. CDR3 DNA sequence: TGTGCCAGCAGCTTAGTGTTTATTCTAGGGGAGACCCAGTACTTC.

V gene TRBV6-5 combines with J gene TRBJ2-5; D unclear. The V end lost 0 bases, the J end lost 5 bases, and 13 bases lay between the germline ends. There are 15 residues in the CDR3. Germline CDR1 MNHEY, CDR2 SVGAGI. The CDR3 reads CASSYSWVSTETQYF. The CDR3, as DNA: TGTGCCAGCAGTTACTCGTGGGTCAGCACGGAGACCCAGTACTTC.

The V gene is TRBV27, the J gene TRBJ1-6; D is possibly TRBD1 (6 bases). The CDR3 is made up of 15 amino acids. The germline V and J ends were trimmed by 5 bases and 8 bases, with 16 bases remaining between them. Germline values: CDR1 MNHEY, CDR2 SMNVEV (reference sequence). Written as DNA, the CDR3 is TGTGCCAGCAGTGGGCAGGGGCTATCATATTCACCCCTCCACTTT. Amino acids: CASSGQGLSYSPLHF.

The chain couples TRBV2 to TRBJ1-1, with 7 bases fitting TRBD1. This CDR3 contains 16 residues. The trim removed 4 bases at V and 4 bases at J, leaving 12 bases unmatched. The V gene's germline CDR1 is SNHLY and CDR2 FYNNEI. The CDR3 protein is CASSVFGGGAGTEAFF. The CDR3 DNA reads as TGTGCCAGCAGTGTATTCGGAGGGGGCGCGGGCACTGAAGCTTTCTTT.

As concerns this clone: Other DNA sequences in this specimen translate into the identical CDR3. The chain carries TRBV5-6 and TRBJ2-7; 7 bases are shared with TRBD2. The length of the CDR3 is 15 residues. The germline V gene encodes CDR1 SGHDT and CDR2 YYEEEE. V lost 4 bases to trimming and J lost 2 bases; unmatched junction nucleotides: 9. CDR3 protein: CASSLASGGAYEQYF. The DNA for the CDR3 is TGTGCCAGCAGCCTAGCTAGCGGAGGGGCCTACGAGCAGTACTTC.

This clone has just a few counts. The genes are TRBV6-5 and TRBJ2-2, with D unclear. The CDR3 covers 13 residues. The germline V gene has CDR1 MNHEY and CDR2 SVGAGI. V lost 7 bases, J lost 0 bases, and 6 bases lay in between. CDR3 DNA sequence: TGTGCCAGCATTTCCGCGAACACCGGGGAGCTGTTTTTT. Its translation: CASISANTGELFF.

The chain couples TRBV5-4 to TRBJ2-5; 11 nucleotides align to TRBD2. CDR1 and CDR2 from the germline V gene are SGHNT and YYREEE (reference sequence). The V segment lost 0 bases and the J segment 2 bases; nucleotides outside the gene matches: 3. The CDR3 loop spans 16 amino acids. This chain's CDR3 is CASSLGLAGTQETQYF. The CDR3 DNA is TGTGCCAGCAGCTTGGGACTAGCGGGGACACAAGAGACCCAGTACTTC.

The rearrangement links TRBV9 to TRBJ2-5, with D perhaps being TRBD1 or TRBD2 (5 bases each). The CDR3 spans 13 residues. V was cut by 4 bases and J by 5 bases, with 12 bases left in between. Germline CDR1 reads SGDLS; CDR2 reads YYNGEE. CDR3 in amino acids: CASSTGHGETQYF. The CDR3 region has the DNA TGTGCCAGCAGCACGGGGCACGGGGAGACCCAGTACTTC.

Turning to this clone: Distinct nucleotide sequences in the sample also encode this CDR3. CDR3 in DNA: TGTGCCAGCAGTTGGGGACAGAGCTATGGCTACACCTTC. Its protein product is CASSWGQSYGYTF. This chain uses TRBV6-5 with TRBJ1-2; 7 bases match TRBD1. The V gene end was trimmed by 4 bases and the J gene end by 4 bases; junction bases not matched to a gene: 3. The CDR3 is 13 residues long. Per the germline V gene, CDR1 is MNHEY and CDR2 is SVGAGI.